The clone carrying this T cell receptor (beta chain) was observed at least ten times. Its antigen is still unknown. Researchers took RNA transcripts and amplified the TCR beta CDR3 regions from them. First-round RT-PCR with HTBI primers amplified the TCR CDR3 region. TCRdb recomputed calls from the multiplex PCR reads with MiXCR, one row per CDR3 protein. This sample has around 300,000 distinct CDR3 sequences, with roughly 13% found just once. V was pared by 3 bases and J by 4 bases, with 5 bases between. The CDR3 has 12 residues. Germline V gene data show CDR1 as SEHNR and CDR2 as FQNEAQ (reference sequence). The data originate from a study of T cells in Graves' hyperthyroidism and ophthalmopathy. Study summary: Sampling of peripheral blood happened at initial diagnosis, prior to any treatment.

Each person with ophthalmopathy scored at least 3 on the Clinical Activity Score, reached NOSPECS grade 4 or higher, and had been ill under 3 months. The authors took PBMCs from over 8.5 ml fresh peripheral blood. Broader study findings: Researchers found most expanded thyroid clonotypes above 0.001 in blood as well.

Material for sequencing was blood. This clonotype originated in a woman aged 40 to 49 with Graves' ophthalmopathy. The V gene is TRBV7-9, the J gene TRBJ2-3; D is ambiguous. The CDR3 DNA sequence: TGTGCCAGCAGCTTCCTCTCAGATACGCAGTATTTT. Protein sequence: CASSFLSDTQYF.